The 29 T cell receptor beta chains below all came from one sample that was sequenced in a study of blood T cell repertoires in COVID-19. Using immunoSEQ multiplex PCR, the repertoire was profiled, and TCRdb retains in-frame clones only, with some absent. The repertoire holds some 220,000 clones, with 84% as singletons. Sequenced input: peripheral blood. The receptors stem from a woman aged 80 or over with active or convalescent COVID-19.

This rearrangement joins TRBV19 to TRBJ2-1, with 7 bases fitting TRBD2. The CDR3 totals 14 residues. Looked up from germline, CDR1 is LNHDA and CDR2 is SQIVND (reference sequence). V lost 4 bases to trimming and J lost 9 bases; unmatched junction nucleotides: 9. The CDR3 is CASSTLAPSSEQFF. The DNA for the CDR3 is TGTGCCAGTAGTACACTAGCGCCCTCTTCTGAGCAGTTCTTC.

This clone was seen once. CDR3 residues: CATSGSGIGTGNYEQFF. Written as DNA, the CDR3 is TGTGCCACCAGTGGTAGTGGAATAGGGACAGGGAACTATGAGCAGTTCTTC. The chain carries TRBV24-1 and TRBJ2-1, with 9 bases fitting TRBD1. Germline V gene sequence: CDR1 KGHDR, CDR2 SFDVKD. The V and J ends lost 5 bases and 8 bases, in that order; junction bases with no gene match: 15. The CDR3 is 17 residues long.

This chain connects TRBV10-3 to TRBJ2-1; D gene ambiguous. CDR1 ENHRY and CDR2 SYGVKD come from the germline V gene. CDR3 length: 11 residues. Trimming pared 7 bases from V and 9 bases from J, leaving 10 bases between. CDR3 amino acids: CAITNEFEQFF. In DNA form, the CDR3 reads TGTGCCATCACCAACGAGTTTGAGCAGTTCTTC.

This clone was picked up a small number of times. The gene calls are TRBV30 and TRBJ2-1; the match to TRBD2 covers 8 bases. Germline CDR1 reads GTSNPN; CDR2 reads SVGIG (reference sequence). This CDR3 comprises 14 residues. DNA of the CDR3: TGTGCTTCCCGCCGTAGCGGGACTACAATTGAGCAGTTCTTC. It is translated as CASRRSGTTIEQFF.

The V and J genes are TRBV5-1 and TRBJ2-7; the match to TRBD1 covers 8 bases. This CDR3 has 13 residues. In germline, CDR1 is SGHRS, CDR2 YFSETQ. The junction had 10 bases not matched to a gene; V was cut back by 8 bases and J by 6 bases. The CDR3 is CASATGDLREQYF. The DNA of the CDR3 is TGCGCCAGTGCGACAGGGGACCTACGCGAGCAGTACTTC.

The V call is TRBV5-4, the J call TRBJ2-1, with 9 bases that match TRBD1. With V trimmed by 2 bases and J by 7 bases, 10 bases remained unmatched. CDR1 is SGHNT and CDR2 is YYREEE in the germline V gene (reference sequence). The CDR3 is made up of 16 amino acids. The DNA for the CDR3 is TGTGCCAGCAGCTTACCGGGACAGGGTACTCATAATGAGCAGTTCTTC. Protein sequence: CASSLPGQGTHNEQFF.

The V gene is TRBV2, the J gene TRBJ2-2; D unresolved. Trimming removed 2 bases from V and 0 bases from J, with 4 bases in between. The CDR3 has 14 residues. In germline, CDR1 is SNHLY, CDR2 FYNNEI. This CDR3 reads CASSEPANTGELFF. The CDR3 DNA is TGTGCCAGCAGTGAACCGGCGAACACCGGGGAGCTGTTTTTT.

V gene TRBV5-1 combines with J gene TRBJ2-3; D uncertain. The germline V and J ends were trimmed by 5 bases and 3 bases, with 7 bases remaining between them. The CDR3 extends over 12 amino acids. Germline V gene data show CDR1 as SGHRS and CDR2 as YFSETQ. The CDR3 region is CASSPPTDTQYF. In nucleotides, the CDR3 is TGCGCCAGCAGTCCTCCTACAGATACGCAGTATTTT.

CDR3 nucleotide sequence: TGTGCCAGCAGCAAAGGGACAGGGTGGGAGACCCAGTACTTC. This encodes CASSKGTGWETQYF. V usage is TRBV11-3 and J usage is TRBJ2-5; 9 positions agree with TRBD1. This CDR3 is built from 14 residues. The ends lost 5 bases at V and 5 bases at J; junction bases unmatched: 6. The germline CDR1 and CDR2 sequences are SGHNT and YENEEA.

The V and J genes are TRBV19 and TRBJ2-7, with 10 bases fitting TRBD1. Germline V gene sequence: CDR1 LNHDA, CDR2 SQIVND (reference sequence). CDR3 length: 16 amino acids. V lost 6 bases, J lost 6 bases, and 14 bases stayed unmatched. The DNA of the CDR3 is TGTGCCAGTAGCCTCTATCCGGGACAGGGGTCGGGCGAGCAGTACTTC. Its translation is CASSLYPGQGSGEQYF.

The sample holds a few counts of this clone. The V gene is TRBV18, the J gene TRBJ1-5, with D unresolved. Trimming took off 3 bases at V and 0 bases at J, with 18 bases between the two ends. The CDR3 covers 18 residues. Germline V CDR1 and CDR2: KGHSH, LQKENI. CDR3 loop: CASSPRRGGEYSNQPQHF. DNA for the CDR3: TGTGCCAGCTCACCCCGGCGTGGCGGGGAATATAGCAATCAGCCCCAGCATTTT.

The V gene is TRBV19, the J gene TRBJ1-1; TRBD1 matches 7 bases. Germline CDR1 and CDR2: LNHDA and SQIVND (reference sequence). Trimming at V came to 4 bases and at J to 4 bases, leaving 12 bases not matched to a gene. The CDR3 has 16 residues. The CDR3 loop is CASSTGGGQMSTEAFF. The CDR3 coding sequence is TGTGCCAGTAGTACTGGTGGGGGACAGATGAGCACTGAAGCTTTCTTT.

The chain uses TRBV27 and TRBJ2-2; 9 bases are a match to TRBD2. The germline V gene has CDR1 MNHEY and CDR2 SMNVEV (reference sequence). The CDR3 loop spans 17 amino acids. V was clipped by 1 base and J by 4 bases; unmatched bases: 7. The CDR3 protein is CASSLWGGGASTGELFF. In nucleotides, the CDR3 is TGTGCCAGCAGTTTATGGGGCGGGGGGGCCTCCACCGGGGAGCTGTTTTTT.

The chain uses TRBV18 and TRBJ2-3; TRBD2 is a possible D gene (6 bases). This CDR3 is 14 amino acids long. Trimming removed 8 bases at V and 5 bases at J, with 17 bases between. CDR1 is KGHSH and CDR2 is LQKENI in the germline V gene. DNA of the CDR3: TGTGCCAGCATACCTGACGGGAGAGGAGATACGCAGTATTTT. It encodes CASIPDGRGDTQYF.

The genes are TRBV7-3 and TRBJ2-2; D is possibly TRBD2 (6 bases). The CDR3 consists of 17 residues. The germline V gene has CDR1 SGHTA and CDR2 FQGTGA. Between the trimmed V and J ends, which lost 4 bases and 7 bases, there was a span of 22 bases. CDR3 sequence (DNA): TGTGCCAGCAGCTCCACCCCCAGGGCGGAAGCGGGCGGGGAGCTGTTTTTT. Its translation: CASSSTPRAEAGGELFF.

A single count supports this clone. Written as DNA, the CDR3 is TGTGCCAGCAGCCCCGGGACTAGCGACACCGGGGAGCTGTTTTTT. Its translation: CASSPGTSDTGELFF. This sequence joins TRBV7-2 and TRBJ2-2; 10 bases fit TRBD2. J lost 3 bases, V lost 5 bases, and 3 bases had no gene match. CDR1 and CDR2 from the germline V gene are SGHTA and FQGNSA. This CDR3 region has 15 residues.

V usage is TRBV5-5 and J usage is TRBJ2-7, with 11 nucleotides matching TRBD1. There are 17 residues in the CDR3. V shed 4 bases, J shed 2 bases, and the junction held 11 bases outside the gene matches. The germline gives CDR1 SGHKS, CDR2 YYEKEE (reference sequence). The CDR3, as DNA: TGTGCCAGCAGCCAGAAGCCTCCGGGACAGGGGGCCTACGAGCAGTACTTC. Amino acid sequence: CASSQKPPGQGAYEQYF.

The genes are TRBV28 and TRBJ2-7; the match to TRBD1 covers 7 bases. Germline CDR1 and CDR2: MDHEN and SYDVKM. V lost 6 bases and J lost 4; bases outside the gene matches: 3. This CDR3 spans 12 amino acids. The CDR3 DNA sequence: TGTGCCAGCAGACAGGGGTCTTACGAGCAGTACTTC. Translating it yields CASRQGSYEQYF.

The CDR3 DNA is TGCGCCAGCAGCTTGGAGACAGGGACAGAGACCCAGTACTTC. Protein: CASSLETGTETQYF. The rearrangement joins TRBV5-1 to TRBJ2-5; TRBD1 matches at 7 bases. The germline V gene encodes CDR1 SGHRS and CDR2 YFSETQ. The CDR3 is made up of 14 amino acids. The trim removed 0 bases at V and 4 bases at J, leaving 3 bases unmatched.

The chain carries TRBV5-6 and TRBJ1-1, with D maybe TRBD1 (6 bases). V was trimmed by 2 bases and J by 0 bases, leaving 17 bases between them. CDR3 size: 17 residues. In germline, CDR1 is SGHDT, CDR2 YYEEEE. As DNA, the CDR3 is TGTGCCAGCAGCTTAGGACAGACACCTACAATGAACACTGAAGCTTTCTTT. Translation: CASSLGQTPTMNTEAFF.

This rearrangement joins TRBV6-6 to TRBJ2-7, with 7 bases that match TRBD2. J was trimmed by 6 bases and V by 6 bases; bases with no gene match: 14. This CDR3 region has 15 residues. The germline gives CDR1 MNHNY, CDR2 SVGAGI (reference sequence). This CDR3 reads CASSPWREFPIEQYF. The DNA for the CDR3 is TGTGCCAGCAGCCCCTGGCGGGAGTTTCCTATCGAGCAGTACTTC.

The sample holds one count of this clone. V usage is TRBV11-2 and J usage is TRBJ1-2; 11 nucleotides match TRBD1. CDR1 is SGHAT and CDR2 is FQNNGV in the germline V gene. The CDR3 spans 16 residues. J was trimmed by 7 bases and V by 1 base; bases with no gene match: 8. The DNA of the CDR3 is TGTGCCAGCAGCTTAGGGGCGGGGACAGGGGGTCGTGGCTACACCTTC. It specifies CASSLGAGTGGRGYTF.

V gene TRBV6-1 combines with J gene TRBJ1-2, with a weak D call TRBD1 (6 bases). Between the trimmed V and J ends, which lost 3 bases and 8 bases, there was a span of 22 bases. In germline, CDR1 is MNHNS, CDR2 SASEGT. CDR3 length equals 16 residues. CDR3 residues: CASSDAPKGGARGYTF. The CDR3 bases are TGTGCCAGCAGTGATGCCCCGAAGGGGGGGGCGAGAGGCTACACCTTC.

This clone has only one observation. The chain combines TRBV6-4 with TRBJ1-2; 8 bases are a match to TRBD1. V lost 6 bases, J lost 8 bases, and 14 bases stayed unmatched. This CDR3 region has 15 residues. Germline V gene sequence: CDR1 MRHNA, CDR2 SNTAGT. The CDR3 coding sequence is TGTGCCAGCAGGGGACAGGACTCGACAGGGCTGGGCTACACCTTC. Encoded protein: CASRGQDSTGLGYTF.

The CDR3 sequence is CASSLDSGLGEKLFF. The CDR3 DNA reads TGTGCCAGCAGCTTAGATTCGGGGTTGGGTGAAAAACTGTTTTTT. The V gene is TRBV7-2, the J gene TRBJ1-4; no firm D call. Germline loops: CDR1 SGHTA, CDR2 FQGNSA. This CDR3 contains 15 residues. Trimming stripped 1 base from V and 7 bases from J, with 13 bases between.

The rearrangement joins TRBV3-1 (or the pseudogene TRBV3-2) to TRBJ1-2; 10 bases line up with TRBD1. The J segment lost 8 bases and the V segment lost 5 bases, leaving 11 bases of the junction unmatched. Looked up from germline, CDR1 is LGHDT and CDR2 is YNNKEL (reference sequence). This CDR3 is 15 amino acids long. CDR3 sequence reads: CASSSPLTGGSGYTF. The CDR3 region has the DNA TGTGCCAGCAGCTCCCCCCTGACAGGGGGCTCGGGCTACACCTTC.

V usage is TRBV4-2 and J usage is TRBJ2-7; 11 bases map to TRBD1. Germline CDR1 LGHNA, CDR2 YNFKEQ. With 6 bases clipped from V and 6 bases from J, the junction kept 13 bases outside the gene matches. This CDR3 has 16 amino acids. CDR3 DNA: TGTGCCAGCAGTCGTAGCCGGACAGGGGGCCCCGGCGAGCAGTACTTC. Amino acid sequence: CASSRSRTGGPGEQYF.

The gene calls are TRBV21-1 and TRBJ1-1; the DNA was not used to check the table's D call, TRBD1. TRBV21-1 is classified as a pseudogene. This CDR3 comprises 15 residues. The CDR3 spells CASSNWTGLNTEAFF. CDR3 in DNA: TGTGCCAGCAGCAATTGGACAGGGCTCAACACTGAAGCTTTCTTT.

The chain carries TRBV23-1 and TRBJ1-2; 8 bases align to TRBD1. TRBV23-1 is assigned to the ORF class and has an uncertain function. This CDR3 contains 16 residues. The V segment lost 3 bases and the J segment 5 bases; nucleotides outside the gene matches: 11. The CDR3 DNA is TGCGCCAGCAGTCACCACGACAGGGGACGGAATTATGGCTACACCTTC. This gives the protein CASSHHDRGRNYGYTF.